The clone carrying this T cell receptor beta chain was seen a few times. Antigen unknown. Subjects with ophthalmopathy showed a Clinical Activity Score no lower than 3, a NOSPECS grade no lower than 4, and a duration shorter than 3 months. The germline CDR1 and CDR2 sequences are DFQATT and SNEGSKA (reference sequence). This CDR3 comprises 12 residues. Trimming pared 5 bases from V and 6 bases from J, leaving 14 bases between. These data are taken from a study of T cells in Graves' hyperthyroidism and ophthalmopathy. TCR beta CDR3 regions were amplified from RNA transcripts. When the TCR CDR3 underwent first-round RT-PCR, the HTBI primer set was used. TCRdb redid the calling of the multiplex PCR reads with MiXCR, one entry per CDR3 protein. This sample has hundreds of thousands of distinct CDR3 sequences; under 15% occur once, and the top ten carry about 4%. Study outcomes and limitations: Within blood appeared most thyroid clonotypes that had expanded above 0.001.

This receptor was identified in a woman aged 40 to 50 with Graves' ophthalmopathy. V and J are TRBV20-1 and TRBJ2-7, with D perhaps matching TRBD2 (6 bases). Sequencing was done on a sample of blood. CDR3 in amino acids: CSAVGGNPEQYF. The CDR3 DNA sequence: TGCAGTGCTGTCGGCGGGAACCCCGAGCAGTACTTC.